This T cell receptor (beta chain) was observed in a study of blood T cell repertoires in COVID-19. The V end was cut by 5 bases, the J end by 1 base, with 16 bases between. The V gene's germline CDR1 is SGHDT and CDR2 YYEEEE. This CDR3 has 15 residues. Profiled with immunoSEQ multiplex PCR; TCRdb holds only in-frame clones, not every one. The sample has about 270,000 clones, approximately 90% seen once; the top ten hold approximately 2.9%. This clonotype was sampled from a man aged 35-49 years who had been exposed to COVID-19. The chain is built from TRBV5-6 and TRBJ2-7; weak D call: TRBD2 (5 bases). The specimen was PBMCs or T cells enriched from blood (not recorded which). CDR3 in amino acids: CASRSGLAGSYEQYF. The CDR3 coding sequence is TGTGCCAGCAGGTCGGGTCTAGCTGGGTCCTACGAGCAGTACTTC. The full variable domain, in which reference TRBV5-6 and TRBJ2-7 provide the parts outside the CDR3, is DAGVTQSPTHLIKTRGQQVTLRCSPKSGHDTVSWYQQALGQGPQFIFQYYEEEERQRGNFPDRFSGHQFPNYSSELNVNALLLGDSALYLCASRSGLAGSYEQYFGPGTRLTVT.